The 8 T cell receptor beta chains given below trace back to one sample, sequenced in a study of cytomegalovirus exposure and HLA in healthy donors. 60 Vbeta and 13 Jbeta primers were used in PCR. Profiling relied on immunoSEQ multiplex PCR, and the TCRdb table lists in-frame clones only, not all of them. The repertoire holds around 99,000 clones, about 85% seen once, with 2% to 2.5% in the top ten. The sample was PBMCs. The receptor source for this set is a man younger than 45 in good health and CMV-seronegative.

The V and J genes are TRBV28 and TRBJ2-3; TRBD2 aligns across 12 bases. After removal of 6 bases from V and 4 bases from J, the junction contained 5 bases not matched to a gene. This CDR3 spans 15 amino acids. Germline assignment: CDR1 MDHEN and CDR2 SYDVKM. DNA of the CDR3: TGTGCCAGCAGAGCGACTAGCGGGAGCGCAGATACGCAGTATTTT. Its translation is CASRATSGSADTQYF.

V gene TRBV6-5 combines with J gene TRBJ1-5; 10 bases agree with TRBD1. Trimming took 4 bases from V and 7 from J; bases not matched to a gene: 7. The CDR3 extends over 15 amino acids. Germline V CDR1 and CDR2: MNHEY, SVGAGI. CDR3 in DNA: TGTGCCAGCAGTTTGGGACAGGGGTGGGACCAGCCCCAGCATTTT. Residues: CASSLGQGWDQPQHF.

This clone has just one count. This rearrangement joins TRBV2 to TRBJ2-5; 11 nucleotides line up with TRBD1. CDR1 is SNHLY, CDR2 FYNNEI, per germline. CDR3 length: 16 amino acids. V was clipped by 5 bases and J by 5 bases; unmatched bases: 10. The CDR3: CASSPGTGGSRETQYF. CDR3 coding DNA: TGTGCCAGCAGTCCCGGGACAGGGGGTTCAAGGGAGACCCAGTACTTC.

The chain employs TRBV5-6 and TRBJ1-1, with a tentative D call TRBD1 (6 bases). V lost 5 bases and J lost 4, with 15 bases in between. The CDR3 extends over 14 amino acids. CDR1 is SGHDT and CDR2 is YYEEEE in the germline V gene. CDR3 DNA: TGTGCCAGCAGGGGAGTAACAGGGCCCACTGAAGCTTTCTTT. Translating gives CASRGVTGPTEAFF. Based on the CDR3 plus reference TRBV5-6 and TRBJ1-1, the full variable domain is DAGVTQSPTHLIKTRGQQVTLRCSPKSGHDTVSWYQQALGQGPQFIFQYYEEEERQRGNFPDRFSGHQFPNYSSELNVNALLLGDSALYLCASRGVTGPTEAFFGQGTRLTVV.

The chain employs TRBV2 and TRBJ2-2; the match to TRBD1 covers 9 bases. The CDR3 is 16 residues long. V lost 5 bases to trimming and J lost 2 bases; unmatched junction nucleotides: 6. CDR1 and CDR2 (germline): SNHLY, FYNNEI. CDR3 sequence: CASSWTGVENTGELFF. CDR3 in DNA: TGTGCCAGCAGTTGGACAGGGGTTGAAAACACCGGGGAGCTGTTTTTT.

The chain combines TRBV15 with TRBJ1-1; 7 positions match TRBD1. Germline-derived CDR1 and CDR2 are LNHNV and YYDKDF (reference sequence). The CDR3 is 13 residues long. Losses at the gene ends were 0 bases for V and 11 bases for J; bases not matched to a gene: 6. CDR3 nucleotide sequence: TGTGCCACCAGCAGAGAAGGGGGCCGTGGTGCTTTCTTT. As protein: CATSREGGRGAFF.

The CDR3 loop reads CASSEALASGGYEQYF. The CDR3 region has the DNA TGTGCCAGCAGTGAAGCGCTGGCTAGCGGGGGCTACGAGCAGTACTTC. This rearrangement joins TRBV2 to TRBJ2-7; 10 bases match TRBD2. The junction had 5 bases not matched to a gene; V was cut back by 0 bases and J by 3 bases. The CDR3 sequence is 16 residues long. Germline CDR1 is SNHLY and CDR2 is FYNNEI.

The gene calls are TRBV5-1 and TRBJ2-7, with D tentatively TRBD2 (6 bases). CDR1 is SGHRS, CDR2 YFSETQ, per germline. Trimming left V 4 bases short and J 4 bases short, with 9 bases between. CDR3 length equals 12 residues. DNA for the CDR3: TGCGCCAGCAGCCAAGGGACTTACGAGCAGTACTTC. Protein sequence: CASSQGTYEQYF. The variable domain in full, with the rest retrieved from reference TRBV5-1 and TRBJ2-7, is KAGVTQTPRYLIKTRGQQVTLSCSPISGHRSVSWYQQTPGQGLQFLFEYFSETQRNKGNFPGRFSGRQFSNSRSEMNVSTLELGDSALYLCASSQGTYEQYFGPGTRLTVT.